What follows is one T cell receptor (beta chain) and its context. These data belong to a study of blood T cell repertoires in COVID-19. Study-level background: The United States, Italy and Spain provided the acute and convalescent COVID-19 samples. PBMCs, B-cell-depleted T cells, or T cells provided the cDNA or gDNA that made up the material.

Enrolled during active infection, Seattle patients were then followed longitudinally. The CDR3 runs to 16 residues. V shed 6 bases, J shed 4 bases, and the junction held 14 bases outside the gene matches. Germline values: CDR1 LNHDA, CDR2 SQIVND (reference sequence). Original processing notes: From reference gene primer amplification, estimates of nucleated cell counts were derived. The data were produced by immunoSEQ multiplex PCR, yet TCRdb's version contains in-frame clones alone and is incomplete. The DNA was the basis for D and trimming; V, J and clone size are from that table. The table has approximately 70,000 clones, 80% to 95% seen once; the top ten hold approximately 2.4%.

V gene TRBV19 combines with J gene TRBJ1-1; the match to TRBD1 covers 7 bases. This TCR came from a man in his fifties or sixties with COVID-19, enrolled during active disease. The sample comprised peripheral blood. The CDR3 DNA sequence: TGTGCCAGTAGCCAGGGACAGACCTTGAAGGCCACTGAAGCTTTCTTT. It is translated as CASSQGQTLKATEAFF.